A selection of T cell receptor beta chains follows, all from one sample in a study of OX40 agonist ivuxolimab in advanced cancers. The assay was immunoSEQ multiplex PCR, and TCRdb's table has in-frame clones only and misses some. The sample records roughly 140,000 clones, around 94% being singletons. Sequencing used CD4+ or CD8+ T cells sorted from blood, obtained in a trial of the OX40 agonist ivuxolimab. The source of these receptors is an adult with an advanced solid tumor such as melanoma, head and neck, liver or kidney cancer. Each CDR3 is given with its conserved first and last residue. The D gene is left open where the match is weak. Some rows mark clone size as missing; the rest say once, few, many or name a class of expanded clone.

j_call: TRBJ2-1; d_call: TRBD2; v_call: TRBV2; clone_size: NA; cdr3_nt: TGTGCCAGCCTAATGATAGCGGGAGTCCCCTCCTACAATGAGCAGTTCTTC; cdr3_aa: CASLMIAGVPSYNEQFF
j_call: TRBJ1-2; d_call: NA; v_call: TRBV14; clone_size: NA; cdr3_nt: TGTGCCAGCAGCCAAGAAAGAGAAAGCCTAAGGGGAGGCTACACCTTC; cdr3_aa: CASSQERESLRGGYTF
j_call: TRBJ2-3; d_call: TRBD2; v_call: TRBV6-4; clone_size: NA; cdr3_nt: TGTGCCAGCAGCATAGCGGGAGGAACAGATACGCAGTATTTT; cdr3_aa: CASSIAGGTDTQYF
j_call: TRBJ1-1; d_call: TRBD1; v_call: TRBV9; clone_size: NA; cdr3_nt: TGTGCCAGCAGCGTAGAGGGGGCGAGAGGAATGAACACTGAAGCTTTCTTT; cdr3_aa: CASSVEGARGMNTEAFF
j_call: TRBJ1-1; d_call: TRBD1; v_call: TRBV5-1; clone_size: NA; cdr3_nt: TGCGCCAGCAGCTTCTCGACAGGGATGAACACTGAAGCTTTCTTT; cdr3_aa: CASSFSTGMNTEAFF
j_call: TRBJ2-7; d_call: TRBD1; v_call: TRBV2; clone_size: NA; cdr3_nt: TGTGCCAGCAGGCGGACAGGACCTTCTGGCGAGCAGTACTTC; cdr3_aa: CASRRTGPSGEQYF
j_call: TRBJ1-6; d_call: NA; v_call: TRBV19; clone_size: NA; cdr3_nt: TGTGCCAGTAGTACCTATCGGATGGGGGAGTCACCCCTCCACTTT; cdr3_aa: CASSTYRMGESPLHF
j_call: TRBJ2-3; d_call: TRBD2; v_call: TRBV7-8; clone_size: NA; cdr3_nt: TGTGCCAGCAGCTTAGGAGTTTCGCGGGAGGCGTATACGCAGTATTTT; cdr3_aa: CASSLGVSREAYTQYF
j_call: TRBJ2-7; d_call: NA; v_call: TRBV2; clone_size: NA; cdr3_nt: TGTGCCAGCACCCCCCGCGAGACTATCCGTCCTGGTTACGAGCAGTACTTC; cdr3_aa: CASTPRETIRPGYEQYF
j_call: TRBJ1-5; d_call: NA; v_call: TRBV11-2; clone_size: NA; cdr3_nt: TGTGCCAGCAGCTTAGCCGAAGGCCGGGGGTGGCCCCAGCATTTT; cdr3_aa: CASSLAEGRGWPQHF
j_call: TRBJ1-2; d_call: NA; v_call: TRBV18; clone_size: NA; cdr3_nt: TGTGCCAGCTCACCTCGGGGGGCGCAAGACTATGGCTACACCTTC; cdr3_aa: CASSPRGAQDYGYTF
j_call: TRBJ2-2; d_call: NA; v_call: TRBV9; clone_size: NA; cdr3_nt: TGTGCCAGCAGCGTAGGGATAGCGGAAACCGGGGAGCTGTTTTTT; cdr3_aa: CASSVGIAETGELFF
j_call: TRBJ1-5; d_call: NA; v_call: TRBV4-2; clone_size: NA; cdr3_nt: TGTGCCAGCAGCCAAGAAGGAGGGGGTGGACAGCCCCAGCATTTT; cdr3_aa: CASSQEGGGGQPQHF
j_call: TRBJ1-1; d_call: TRBD1; v_call: TRBV29-1; clone_size: NA; cdr3_nt: TGCAGCGTTGCCCGACAGGGGCCCGACACTGAAGCTTTCTTT; cdr3_aa: CSVARQGPDTEAFF
j_call: TRBJ1-3; d_call: TRBD1; v_call: TRBV7-8; clone_size: NA; cdr3_nt: TGTGCCAGCAGCATTTCTACAGGGGCATCTGGAAACACCATATATTTT; cdr3_aa: CASSISTGASGNTIYF
j_call: TRBJ2-7; d_call: NA; v_call: TRBV19; clone_size: once; cdr3_nt: TGTGCCAGTAGTATAGTGGGACGCTACTACGAGCAGTACTTC; cdr3_aa: CASSIVGRYYEQYF
j_call: TRBJ2-3; d_call: TRBD2; v_call: TRBV10-3; clone_size: once; cdr3_nt: TGTGCCATCAGAGCAACTAGCGGGAGAGAGGGTACGCAGTATTTT; cdr3_aa: CAIRATSGREGTQYF